The next 22 T cell receptor beta chains were all read from a single sample in a study of T cell clonality in common variable immunodeficiency. General study points: In common variable immunodeficiency, TCR beta chains reportedly carried fewer deletions and N-nucleotide insertions.

No antigens are known for them. Profiled with immunoSEQ multiplex PCR; TCRdb holds only in-frame clones, not every one. The sample has about 28,000 clones, none seen only once. The sequenced material came from peripheral blood mononuclear cells. The receptors originated from a human donor with common variable immunodeficiency.

On this clone itself: The CDR3 end falls 3 residues outside the read, so it is completed with the germline J gene. The chain has TRBV19 and TRBJ2-3; 7 nucleotides line up with TRBD1. Germline assignment: CDR1 LNHDA and CDR2 SQIVND (reference sequence). The CDR3 runs to 14 residues. V was pared by 5 bases and J by 1 base, with 3 bases of the junction left unmatched. The CDR3 DNA, read in part, is TGTGCCAGTAGTCTCGGACAGGGCACAGATACG. Amino acid sequence: CASSLGQGTDT. The full CDR3 protein is CASSLGQGTDTQYF.

Details on this clone: The CDR3 extends 3 residues past the end of the read, so its final part is completed from the germline J gene. V usage is TRBV7-6 and J usage is TRBJ1-2, with no clear D. This CDR3 is built from 14 residues. The germline V and J ends were trimmed by 1 base and 2 bases, with 8 bases remaining between them. Germline assignment: CDR1 SGHVS and CDR2 FNYEAQ. The sequenced part of the CDR3 DNA is TGTGCCAGCAGCTTAGAGCCTCTCAACTATGGC. Translation gives CASSLEPLNYG. The whole CDR3 region reads CASSLEPLNYGYTF.

This clone has only a few counts. The missing CDR3 end, 3 residues past where the read stops, is filled in from the germline J gene. The chain is built from TRBV19 and TRBJ2-7; D may be TRBD1 (6 bases). Trimming removed 2 bases from V and 3 bases from J, with 11 bases in between. Germline V lookup: CDR1 LNHDA, CDR2 SQIVND (reference sequence). This CDR3 has 14 amino acids. CDR3 residues: CASSIQGQLYEQYF. The CDR3 DNA, read in part, is TGTGCCAGTAGTATACAGGGGCAACTCTACGAG.

There are many counts of this clone. The CDR3 is cut off 3 residues early in the read; its end comes from the germline J gene. The V and J genes are TRBV7-9 and TRBJ1-2; TRBD1 agrees at 9 bases. Germline V gene lookup returns CDR1 SEHNR and CDR2 FQNEAQ (reference sequence). Trimming took 5 bases from V and 4 from J; bases not matched to a gene: 8. This CDR3 has 15 residues. The CDR3: CASSPWTGEVYGYTF. The covered CDR3 bases are TGTGCCAGCAGCCCATGGACAGGGGAGGTCTATGGC.

This clone has just a few counts. The CDR3 extends 3 residues past the end of the read, so its final part is completed from the germline J gene. The chain uses TRBV7-3 and TRBJ2-5; 9 bases map to TRBD2. CDR1 and CDR2 (germline): SGHTA, FQGTGA. V lost 2 bases, J lost 1 base, and 2 bases stayed unmatched. The CDR3 totals 15 residues. The covered CDR3 bases are TGTGCCAGCAGCTTACGCGGGAGGGCCCAAGAGACC. This sequence encodes CASSLRGRAQET. The entire CDR3 protein reads CASSLRGRAQETQYF.

This clone was observed a handful of times. The chain's CDR3 is CAWPRSGYGYTF. The CDR3 bases that were read are TGTGCCTGGCCCCGGTCGGGCTATGGC. The chain carries TRBV30 and TRBJ1-2; D ambiguous. The missing CDR3 end, 3 residues past where the read stops, is filled in from the germline J gene. V dropped 5 bases and J dropped 4 bases, with 11 bases sitting between them. The CDR3 runs to 12 residues. Germline assignment: CDR1 GTSNPN and CDR2 SVGIG (reference sequence).

This clone occurred many times. The CDR3 is cut off 3 residues early in the read; its end comes from the germline J gene. V usage is TRBV10-3 and J usage is TRBJ1-6, with 8 bases lining up with TRBD1. J was trimmed by 7 bases and V by 3 bases; bases with no gene match: 5. In germline, CDR1 is ENHRY, CDR2 SYGVKD. This CDR3 region has 15 residues. The part of the CDR3 DNA that was read is TGTGCCATCAGTGAACCGGACAGGGAGAATTCACCC. Amino acid sequence: CAISEPDRENSP. From start to end, the CDR3 is CAISEPDRENSPLHF.

Concerning this clone: Coverage ceases 3 residues before the CDR3 finishes, and the germline J gene fills in the end. This chain joins TRBV7-3 and TRBJ2-2; D remains unclear. The length of the CDR3 is 13 residues. V gave up 4 bases and J gave up 5 bases, with 8 bases separating them. Germline assignment: CDR1 SGHTA and CDR2 FQGTGA. The CDR3 reads CASSSSVTGELFF. Partial CDR3 DNA: TGTGCCAGCAGCTCCTCAGTGACCGGGGAG.

This clone was detected ten times or more. The sequenced part of the CDR3 DNA is TGCGCCAGCAGCTTAACAGGGGAAAACATT. This sequence encodes CASSLTGENI. The whole CDR3 reads CASSLTGENIQYF. V is TRBV5-1 and J is TRBJ2-4, with 7 bases fitting TRBD1. Read sequence stops 3 residues before the CDR3 end, and the germline J gene provides the missing end. The V and J ends lost 2 bases and 5 bases, in that order; junction bases with no gene match: 1. CDR1 is SGHRS, CDR2 YFSETQ, per germline. The CDR3 covers 13 residues.

A remark on this clone: The CDR3 end is not reached by the read, which stops 3 residues before it; the germline J gene fills it in. The chain has TRBV19 and TRBJ1-5; no clear D. The length of the CDR3 is 13 residues. The germline V gene has CDR1 LNHDA and CDR2 SQIVND (reference sequence). V dropped 3 bases and J dropped 2 bases, with 5 bases sitting between them. CDR3 DNA (partial): TGTGCCAGTAGTATTTCGGGCAATCAGCCC. Its protein product is CASSISGNQP. The whole CDR3 is CASSISGNQPQHF.

Comments on this clone: The CDR3 goes on 3 residues after the read ends, and that part is filled in from the germline J gene. The chain combines TRBV19 with TRBJ1-6; 9 bases fit TRBD1. After removal of 4 bases from V and 9 bases from J, the junction contained 10 bases not matched to a gene. This CDR3 region has 16 residues. CDR1 and CDR2 from the germline V gene are LNHDA and SQIVND (reference sequence). Incomplete CDR3 DNA: TGTGCCAGTAGTAGATGGACAGGGGATTCCGGTTCACCC. This translates into CASSRWTGDSGSP. The entire CDR3 sequence reads CASSRWTGDSGSPLHF.

A remark on this clone: The CDR3 extends 3 residues past the end of the read, so its final part is completed from the germline J gene. V gene TRBV6-1 combines with J gene TRBJ2-7; 7 bases agree with TRBD2. Germline CDR1 reads MNHNS; CDR2 reads SASEGT. Unmatched junction bases numbered 6, after V lost 1 base and J lost 0 bases. The CDR3 is 16 amino acids. The part of the CDR3 DNA that was read is TGTGCCAGCAGTGAAGAATACGGGGGGAGCTCCTACGAG. Amino acid sequence: CASSEEYGGSSYE. The complete CDR3 protein is CASSEEYGGSSYEQYF.

This clone was observed a handful of times. The read gets to within 3 residues of the CDR3 end, and the germline J gene fills in the rest. The chain has TRBV7-9 and TRBJ1-2; perhaps TRBD1 as D (6 bases). The germline V gene has CDR1 SEHNR and CDR2 FQNEAQ (reference sequence). The CDR3 is 13 amino acids. CDR3 bases read: TGTGCCAGCAGCTTAGGGGGACATAGCGGC. Its translation is CASSLGGHSG. The full CDR3 is CASSLGGHSGYTF.

This clone was found a few times. Sequencing ends 3 residues short of the CDR3 end; the germline J gene provides the rest. This chain connects TRBV11-2 to TRBJ2-2, with unresolved D. Germline V gene lookup returns CDR1 SGHAT and CDR2 FQNNGV. The CDR3 sequence is 12 residues long. Deletions cut 6 bases from V and 1 base from J, with 3 bases between. Here the CDR3 reads CASRGNTGELFF. The sequenced part of the CDR3 DNA is TGTGCCAGCAGAGGGAACACCGGGGAG.

Note on this clone: The DNA ends 3 residues before the CDR3 does, and the rest of the CDR3 is filled in from the germline J gene. The rearrangement joins TRBV19 to TRBJ2-7; no clear D. CDR1 LNHDA and CDR2 SQIVND come from the germline V gene (reference sequence). The CDR3 is 13 residues long. V was shortened by 6 bases and J by 4 bases, with 13 bases between the two germline ends. The sequenced part of the CDR3 DNA is TGTGCCAGTAGCGATCAAATAGGGTACGAG. Translated: CASSDQIGYE. The full-length CDR3 reads as CASSDQIGYEQYF.

There are a few counts of this clone. The missing CDR3 end, 3 residues past where the read stops, is filled in from the germline J gene. The chain carries TRBV18 and TRBJ1-1; 10 nucleotides match TRBD1. Germline V gene lookup returns CDR1 KGHSH and CDR2 LQKENI. This CDR3 has 13 residues. Trimming removed 5 bases from V and 5 bases from J; junction bases left unmatched: 2. Partial CDR3 DNA: TGTGCCAGCTCAGGACAGGGGGGGACTGAA. It specifies CASSGQGGTE. The CDR3 as a whole reads CASSGQGGTEAFF.

This clone showed up just a few times. Read data end 3 residues before the CDR3 end; the end is taken from the germline J gene. The chain combines TRBV18 with TRBJ1-1; D unresolved. The CDR3 spans 13 residues. The V gene's germline CDR1 is KGHSH and CDR2 LQKENI. With 4 bases removed from V and 1 base from J, the gap between germline ends came to 7 bases. Partial CDR3 DNA: TGTGCCAGCTCACTTAGACAGAACACTGAA. Protein sequence: CASSLRQNTE. The whole CDR3 reads CASSLRQNTEAFF.

A word on this clone: The CDR3 end lies 3 residues beyond the end of the read and is filled in from the germline J gene. The V and J genes are TRBV30 and TRBJ1-2, with 9 bases that match TRBD1. V lost 8 bases to trimming and J lost 4 bases; unmatched junction nucleotides: 14. This CDR3 comprises 15 residues. CDR1 is GTSNPN and CDR2 is SVGIG in the germline V gene (reference sequence). The sequenced part of the CDR3 DNA is TGTGCCCGCCGGGACAGGGACCTCGGACCCTATGGC. As protein: CARRDRDLGPYG. The CDR3 as a whole reads CARRDRDLGPYGYTF.

There are many counts of this clone. The read finishes 3 residues shy of the CDR3 end, and the germline J gene is used to complete it. The rearrangement links TRBV4-2 to TRBJ1-1, with TRBD1 matching 7 bases. Germline V lookup: CDR1 LGHNA, CDR2 YNFKEQ. V shed 2 bases, J shed 0 bases, and the junction held 12 bases outside the gene matches. This CDR3 has 18 amino acids. The part of the CDR3 DNA that was read is TGTGCCAGCAGCCAATCCTACGACAGGGAAGAAATGAACACTGAA. This gives the protein CASSQSYDREEMNTE. The CDR3 in its entirety is CASSQSYDREEMNTEAFF.

This clone was seen repeatedly, ten times or more. The CDR3: CASSFGGSRETQYF. The CDR3 DNA, read in part, is TGTGCCAGCAGCTTCGGGGGAAGTAGAGAGACC. This chain uses TRBV5-4 with TRBJ2-5, with D tentatively TRBD2 (6 bases). The CDR3 end is not reached by the read, which stops 3 residues before it; the germline J gene fills it in. Germline CDR1 and CDR2: SGHNT and YYREEE (reference sequence). Trimming removed 2 bases from V and 4 bases from J, with 12 bases in between. CDR3 length equals 14 residues.

This clone was observed a handful of times. CDR3 amino acids: CASSSGQGPSYGYTF. The sequenced part of the CDR3 DNA is TGTGCCAGCAGCTCCGGACAGGGGCCCTCCTATGGC. The rearrangement uses TRBV7-2 and TRBJ1-2; 9 bases agree with TRBD1. The missing CDR3 end, 3 residues past where the read stops, is filled in from the germline J gene. The CDR3 is made up of 15 amino acids. Germline values: CDR1 SGHTA, CDR2 FQGNSA. Unmatched junction bases numbered 7, after V lost 4 bases and J lost 4 bases. The entire variable domain, with the rest obtained from reference TRBV7-2 and TRBJ1-2, is as follows: GAGVSQSPSNKVTEKGKDVELRCDPISGHTALYWYRQSLGQGLEFLIYFQGNSAPDKSGLPSDRFSAERTGGSVSTLTIQRTQQEDSAVYLCASSSGQGPSYGYTFGSGTRLTVV.

As for this clone: From the germline J gene comes the end of the CDR3, since the read stops 3 residues before it. The rearrangement joins TRBV19 to TRBJ2-7, with 7 bases that match TRBD1. J gave up 0 bases and V 5 bases, and 7 bases lay outside the gene matches. Germline V gene data show CDR1 as LNHDA and CDR2 as SQIVND (reference sequence). The CDR3 is 15 amino acids. The covered CDR3 bases are TGTGCCAGTAGTCTCCAGGACAGGAGCTCCTACGAG. It is translated as CASSLQDRSSYE. The full CDR3 sequence reads CASSLQDRSSYEQYF.